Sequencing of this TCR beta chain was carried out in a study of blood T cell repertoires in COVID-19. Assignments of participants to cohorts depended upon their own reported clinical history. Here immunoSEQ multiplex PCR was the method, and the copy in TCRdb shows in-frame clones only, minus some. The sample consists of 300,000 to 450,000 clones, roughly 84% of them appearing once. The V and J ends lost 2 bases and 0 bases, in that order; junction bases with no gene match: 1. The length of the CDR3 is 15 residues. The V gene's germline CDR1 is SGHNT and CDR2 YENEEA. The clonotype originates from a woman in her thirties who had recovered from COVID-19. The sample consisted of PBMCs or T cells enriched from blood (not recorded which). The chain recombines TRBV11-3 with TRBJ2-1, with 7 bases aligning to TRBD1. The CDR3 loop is CASSLTGDSYNEQFF. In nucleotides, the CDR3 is TGTGCCAGCAGCTTAACAGGGGACTCCTACAATGAGCAGTTCTTC.